This TCR beta chain was sequenced for a study of cytomegalovirus exposure and HLA in healthy donors. Study as a whole: Membership in the Caucasian-associated ancestry cluster was found for approximately 85% of about 430 genotyped donors. Findings and limits, study-wide: The classifier, whose performance was assessed in both the original and validation cohorts, reportedly diagnosed cytomegalovirus status with high specificity and sensitivity. Researchers reported that a few CMV-associated chains were confirmed in vitro as CMV antigen-specific.

Germline V gives CDR1 MNHNS, CDR2 SASEGT. This CDR3 has 15 residues. V was pared by 1 base and J by 1 base, with 9 bases between. Though nominally healthy at sampling, donors likely had unrecorded immune exposures. To note about this clone: Its target is not known.

A multiplex PCR was run with 60 Vbeta primers and 13 Jbeta primers. Using immunoSEQ multiplex PCR, the repertoire was profiled, and TCRdb retains in-frame clones only, with some absent. Of approximately 75,000 clones detected, 84% appear once; the ten largest clones hold about 19%. This sequence originates from an older man in good health and CMV-seropositive. The chain combines TRBV6-1 with TRBJ2-3; D ambiguous. Source material: PBMCs. The CDR3 region is CASSEGVTGTDTQYF. CDR3 nucleotide sequence: TGTGCCAGCAGTGAAGGGGTTACAGGCACAGATACGCAGTATTTT.